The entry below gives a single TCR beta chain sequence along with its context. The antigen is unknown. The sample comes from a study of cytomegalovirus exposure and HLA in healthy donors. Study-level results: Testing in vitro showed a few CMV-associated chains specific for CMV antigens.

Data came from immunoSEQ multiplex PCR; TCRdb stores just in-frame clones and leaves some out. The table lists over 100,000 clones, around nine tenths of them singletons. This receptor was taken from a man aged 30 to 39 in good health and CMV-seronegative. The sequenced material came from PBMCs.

For the CDR3, the DNA is TGTGCCAGCAGCCACTCAAACTATGGCTACACCTTC. It encodes CASSHSNYGYTF. The chain combines TRBV9 with TRBJ1-2, with D unresolved. Trimming stripped 4 bases from V and 2 bases from J, with 6 bases between. The CDR3 extends over 12 amino acids. The germline V gene encodes CDR1 SGDLS and CDR2 YYNGEE.